This T cell receptor (beta chain) was sequenced during a study of T-cell reconstitution after alpha-beta-depleted transplantation in children. This clonotype was found a few times. The CDR3 totals 14 residues. Trimming pared 5 bases from V and 8 bases from J, leaving 17 bases between. The TCRbeta library incorporated unique molecular identifiers. MiXCR, applied by TCRdb to the PCR reads, yields one record per CDR3 protein. The top ten clones hold approximately 5% of a sample with approximately 400,000 distinct CDR3 sequences, 11% of them seen once. V and J are TRBV12-3 or TRBV12-4 and TRBJ2-3; weak D call: TRBD2 (6 bases). The origin of this receptor is a human donor who donated a stem cell graft to a child with acute myeloid leukemia. Sequenced here: PBMCs from the stem cell graft donor, sampled from the stem cell graft. Here the CDR3 DNA reads TGTGCCAGCAGTCCAGGGACTGCTGGTGGTACGCAGTATTTT. It translates to CASSPGTAGGTQYF.